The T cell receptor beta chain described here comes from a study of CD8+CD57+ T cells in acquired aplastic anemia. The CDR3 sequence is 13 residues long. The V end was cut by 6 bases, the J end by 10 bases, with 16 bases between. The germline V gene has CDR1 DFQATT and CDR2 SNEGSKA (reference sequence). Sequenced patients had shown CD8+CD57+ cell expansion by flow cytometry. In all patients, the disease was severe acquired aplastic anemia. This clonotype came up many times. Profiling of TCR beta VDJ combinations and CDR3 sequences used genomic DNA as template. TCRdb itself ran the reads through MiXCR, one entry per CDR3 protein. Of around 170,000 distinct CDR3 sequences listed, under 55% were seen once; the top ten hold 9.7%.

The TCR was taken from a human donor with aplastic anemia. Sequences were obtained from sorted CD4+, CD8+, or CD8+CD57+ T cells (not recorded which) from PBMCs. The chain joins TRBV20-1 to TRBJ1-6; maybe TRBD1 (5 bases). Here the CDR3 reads CSARRGGRSPLHF. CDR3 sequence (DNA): TGCAGTGCGAGACGGGGGGGTAGGTCACCCCTCCACTTT.